This entry concerns a single TCR beta chain. Genes and germline come from the mouse. Coverage ceases 1 residue before the CDR3 finishes, and the germline J gene fills in the end. Profiled with immunoSEQ multiplex PCR; TCRdb holds only in-frame clones, not every one. Counted here are 1,000 or so clones, roughly 61% occurring once; the ten biggest clones make up approximately 16%. These data come from a study of tissue T cells after allogeneic stem cell transplantation. The time point denotes: mouse harvest day 7 after allogeneic transplant. Tail vein injection delivered 10^7 T-cell-depleted bone marrow cells and 10^6 splenic CD5+ T cells. The CDR3 covers 13 residues. Germline V CDR1 and CDR2: KGHPV, FQNQEV (reference sequence). The V and J ends lost 6 bases and 0 bases respectively, with 7 bases between them.

The receptor comes from a female BALB/c mouse given C57BL/6 T cells with graft-versus-host disease after an allogeneic hematopoietic cell transplant. What was sequenced was liver tissue. V gene TRBV26 combines with J gene TRBJ2-3, with unresolved D. Partial CDR3 DNA: TGTGCCAGCAGCCTAGCTAGTGCAGAAACGCTGTAT. Translating it yields CASSLASAETLY. The full CDR3 protein reads CASSLASAETLYF. The whole variable domain, remainder taken from reference TRBV26 and TRBJ2-3, is NSKVIQTPRYLVKGQGQKAKMRCIPEKGHPVVFWYQQNKNNEFKFLINFQNQEVLQQIDMTEKRFSAECPSNSPCSLEIQSSEAGDSALYLCASSLASAETLYFGSGTRLTVL.